This entry describes one T cell receptor (beta chain). These data come from a study of blood T cell repertoires in COVID-19. Background on the study: The United States, Italy and Spain provided the acute and convalescent COVID-19 samples.

From germline, CDR1 is LNHNV and CDR2 YYDKDF (reference sequence). The CDR3 totals 13 residues. Trimming removed 1 base at V and 5 bases at J, with 8 bases between. Original handling: Nucleated cell number was recorded as an estimate derived from reference gene primer amplification. Only in-frame clones appear in the TCRdb table, and some are missing; sequencing was by immunoSEQ multiplex PCR. From that table come the V and J calls and clone size; the DNA was used to work out D and trimming. The table has fewer than 350,000 clones, roughly 90% seen once. The sequence was collected from a woman in her seventies with COVID-19, enrolled during active disease. The chain carries TRBV15 and TRBJ2-5, with D possibly matching TRBD1 (6 bases). Sample: peripheral blood. CDR3 amino acids: CATSRGTAETQYF. The DNA of the CDR3 is TGTGCCACCAGCAGAGGGACAGCCGAGACCCAGTACTTC.